This T cell receptor beta chain was identified in a study of blood T cell repertoires in COVID-19. Study summary: COVID-19 samples, acute and convalescent, were from the United States, Italy and Spain. Sources were T cells, B-cell-depleted T cells, or PBMCs; the material itself was cDNA or gDNA.

Patients at the Seattle site were enrolled during active infection and followed longitudinally. In the original processing: Estimated nucleated cell counts came from reference gene primer amplification. The assay was immunoSEQ multiplex PCR, and TCRdb's table has in-frame clones only and misses some. The D gene and trimming were derived from the DNA, and the V and J assignments and clone size from that table. The table shows around 230,000 clones, with around 86% occurring only once. Germline V lookup: CDR1 LNHNV, CDR2 YYDKDF (reference sequence). V lost 2 bases, J lost 6 bases, and 9 bases stayed unmatched. This CDR3 is built from 15 residues.

The receptor was derived from a man aged 45-65 years with COVID-19, enrolled during active disease. The chain employs TRBV15 and TRBJ1-1; 7 nucleotides match TRBD1. The sequencing sample was made of peripheral blood. The CDR3: CATSRTTTGMAEAFF. The CDR3 region has the DNA TGTGCCACCAGCAGAACCACGACAGGGATGGCTGAAGCTTTCTTT.